The next 3 T cell receptor beta chains were all read from a single sample in a study of blood T cell repertoires in COVID-19 (dated by TCRdb to 2019 to 2021). Library preparation used the immunoSEQ multiplex PCR assay. TCRdb's version of the immuneACCESS table is confined to in-frame rearrangements and falls short of the full clone set. An unresolved V gene accounts for under half of the shortfall where checked; the remainder is of unknown origin. Here the sample has about 57,000 clones; about nine tenths occur a single time. Of the sample, 20% to 25% falls within the top ten clones. Sequenced input: peripheral blood. Receptors originate from an elderly woman with COVID-19, enrolled during active disease.

This clone occurred once. The chain joins TRBV7-2 to TRBJ1-1; 9 bases match TRBD1. Losses at the gene ends were 10 bases for V and 2 bases for J; bases not matched to a gene: 11. The CDR3 loop spans 15 amino acids. Germline lookup yields CDR1 SGHTA and CDR2 FQGNSA. The CDR3 region has the DNA TGTGCCACGGGAGGGGGGACAGGGTATAACACTGAAGCTTTCTTT. Its protein product is CATGGGTGYNTEAFF.

The chain recombines TRBV10-2 with TRBJ2-7; 7 positions agree with TRBD1. The germline V gene encodes CDR1 WSHSY and CDR2 SAAADI. With V trimmed by 10 bases and J by 1 base, 10 bases remained unmatched. The CDR3 runs to 14 residues. The CDR3: CATSTTGFSYEQYF. In DNA, the CDR3 is TGCGCCACTTCTACGACAGGGTTTTCCTACGAGCAGTACTTC.

The chain couples TRBV5-1 to TRBJ1-1; possibly TRBD1 for D (5 bases). Germline V gene sequence: CDR1 SGHRS, CDR2 YFSETQ. V dropped 0 bases and J dropped 7 bases, with 13 bases sitting between them. The CDR3 has 14 residues. DNA for the CDR3: TGCGCCAGCAGCTTGGTGCGGCAGGGAATTGAAGCTTTCTTT. This translates into CASSLVRQGIEAFF. The entire variable domain, with the rest obtained from reference TRBV5-1 and TRBJ1-1, is as follows: KAGVTQTPRYLIKTRGQQVTLSCSPISGHRSVSWYQQTPGQGLQFLFEYFSETQRNKGNFPGRFSGRQFSNSRSEMNVSTLELGDSALYLCASSLVRQGIEAFFGQGTRLTVV.